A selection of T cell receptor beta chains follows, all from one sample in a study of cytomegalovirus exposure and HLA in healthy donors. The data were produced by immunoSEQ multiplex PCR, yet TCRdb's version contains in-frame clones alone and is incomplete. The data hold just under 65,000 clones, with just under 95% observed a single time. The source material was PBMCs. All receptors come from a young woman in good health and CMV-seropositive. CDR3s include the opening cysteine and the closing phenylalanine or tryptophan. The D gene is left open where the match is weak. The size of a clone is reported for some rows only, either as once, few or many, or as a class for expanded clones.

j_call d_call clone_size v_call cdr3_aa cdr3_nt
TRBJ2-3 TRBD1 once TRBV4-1 CASSRTGLTDTQYF TGCGCCAGCAGCCGGACAGGTCTAACAGATACGCAGTATTTT
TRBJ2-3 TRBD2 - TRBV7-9 CASSDSGRGGDTQYF TGTGCCAGCAGCGATAGCGGGAGAGGAGGAGATACGCAGTATTTT
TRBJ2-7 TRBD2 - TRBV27 CASNGGSPYEQYF TGTGCCAGCAACGGCGGGAGCCCCTACGAGCAGTACTTC
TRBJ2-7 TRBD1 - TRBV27 CASSSDRDRGRYEQYF TGTGCCAGCAGTTCCGACCGGGACAGGGGGCGGTACGAGCAGTACTTC
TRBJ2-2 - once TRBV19 CASSGTAFTGELFF TGTGCCAGTAGTGGCACAGCCTTCACCGGGGAGCTGTTTTTT
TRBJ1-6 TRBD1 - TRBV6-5 CASSVTGGEGSPLHF TGTGCCAGCAGTGTAACAGGGGGCGAAGGTTCACCCCTCCACTTT
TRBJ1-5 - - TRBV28 CASSLAGDGNQPQHF TGTGCCAGCAGTTTGGCAGGGGACGGTAATCAGCCCCAGCATTTT
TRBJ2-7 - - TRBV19 CASSLVSDSKLYEQYF TGTGCCAGTAGTCTAGTTTCCGACAGCAAACTCTACGAGCAGTACTTC
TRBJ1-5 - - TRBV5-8 CASSFPWGGQPQHF TGTGCCAGCAGCTTCCCGTGGGGAGGTCAGCCCCAGCATTTT
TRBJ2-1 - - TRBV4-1 CASSWSLLENEQFF TGCGCCAGCAGTTGGAGCCTTTTAGAGAATGAGCAGTTCTTC
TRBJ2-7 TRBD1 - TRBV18 CASSPVGGDLYEQYF TGTGCCAGCTCACCAGTAGGGGGCGACCTCTACGAGCAGTACTTC
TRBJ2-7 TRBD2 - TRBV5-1 CASSISGSYGEQYF TGCGCCAGCAGCATTAGCGGGAGTTATGGCGAGCAGTACTTC
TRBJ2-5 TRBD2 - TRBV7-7 CASSLLASGGETQYF TGTGCCAGCAGCTTACTGGCTAGCGGGGGAGAGACCCAGTACTTC
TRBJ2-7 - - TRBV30 CAWRARSAIGQYF TGTGCCTGGAGGGCTAGATCCGCGATCGGGCAGTACTTC
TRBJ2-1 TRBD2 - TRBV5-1 CASSLGRGSLDNEQFF TGCGCCAGCAGCTTGGGGCGCGGGAGCCTCGACAATGAGCAGTTCTTC
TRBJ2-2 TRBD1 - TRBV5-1 CASSTHRGGGELFF TGCGCCAGCAGCACCCACAGGGGTGGCGGGGAGCTGTTTTTT
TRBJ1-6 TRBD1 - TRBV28 CASKTGGINSPLHF TGTGCCAGCAAGACAGGGGGTATCAATTCACCCCTCCACTTT
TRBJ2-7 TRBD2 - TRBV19 CASSKGTSGASSYEQYF TGTGCCAGTAGTAAGGGGACTAGCGGGGCCAGCTCCTACGAGCAGTACTTC
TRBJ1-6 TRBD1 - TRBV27 CASSLTGQSNSPLHF TGTGCCAGCAGTTTAACGGGACAGAGCAATTCACCCCTCCACTTT
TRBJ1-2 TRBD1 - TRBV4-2 CASSPIGQVKGYTF TGTGCCAGCAGCCCGATCGGACAGGTTAAGGGCTACACCTTC
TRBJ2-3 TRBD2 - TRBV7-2 CASSLGERGGTDTQYF TGTGCCAGCAGCTTAGGGGAGCGGGGGGGCACAGATACGCAGTATTTT
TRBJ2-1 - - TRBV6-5 CASSRREPYNEQFF TGTGCCAGCAGCCGACGGGAGCCCTACAATGAGCAGTTCTTC
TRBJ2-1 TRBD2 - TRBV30 CACVGGPNNEQFF TGTGCCTGTGTGGGAGGGCCCAACAATGAGCAGTTCTTC
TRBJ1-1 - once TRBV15 CATSNGKIGTEAFF TGTGCCACCAGTAACGGCAAGATCGGGACTGAAGCTTTCTTT
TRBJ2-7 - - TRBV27 CASREMSDSNEQYF TGTGCCAGCAGGGAGATGTCCGACAGCAACGAGCAGTACTTC
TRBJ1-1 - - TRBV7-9 CASSLEGDTNTEAFF TGTGCCAGCAGCTTAGAGGGGGACACGAACACTGAAGCTTTCTTT
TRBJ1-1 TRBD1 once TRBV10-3 CAISESTPGTGGGTEAFF TGTGCCATCAGTGAGTCGACCCCTGGGACAGGGGGAGGCACTGAAGCTTTCTTT
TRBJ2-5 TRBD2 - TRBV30 CAWSVLSGRPQETQYF TGTGCCTGGAGCGTACTTAGCGGGAGGCCGCAAGAGACCCAGTACTTC
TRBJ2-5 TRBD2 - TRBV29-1 CSVEGLAGGYQETQYF TGCAGCGTTGAAGGGCTAGCGGGGGGGTACCAAGAGACCCAGTACTTC
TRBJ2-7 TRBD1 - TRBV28 CASSTGDYEQYF TGTGCCAGCAGTACAGGGGACTACGAGCAGTACTTC
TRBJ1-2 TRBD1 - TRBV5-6 CASSLVDRPLYGYTF TGTGCCAGCAGCTTGGTGGACAGGCCTCTCTATGGCTACACCTTC